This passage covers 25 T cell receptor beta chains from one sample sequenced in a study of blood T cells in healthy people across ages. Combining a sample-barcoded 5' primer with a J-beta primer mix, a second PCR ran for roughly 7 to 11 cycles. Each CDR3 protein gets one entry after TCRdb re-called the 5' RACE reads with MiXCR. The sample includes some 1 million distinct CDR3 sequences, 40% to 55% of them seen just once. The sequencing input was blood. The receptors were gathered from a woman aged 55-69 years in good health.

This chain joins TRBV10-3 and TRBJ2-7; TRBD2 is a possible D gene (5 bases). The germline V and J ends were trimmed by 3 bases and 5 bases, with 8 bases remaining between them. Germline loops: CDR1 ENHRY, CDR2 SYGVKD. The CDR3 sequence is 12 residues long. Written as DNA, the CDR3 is TGTGCCATCAGTGATAAGAGGGACGAGCAGTACTTC. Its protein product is CAISDKRDEQYF.

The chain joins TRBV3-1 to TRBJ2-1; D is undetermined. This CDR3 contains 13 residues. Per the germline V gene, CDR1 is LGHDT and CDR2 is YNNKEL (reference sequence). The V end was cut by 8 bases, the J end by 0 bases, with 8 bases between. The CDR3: CASSWASYNEQFF. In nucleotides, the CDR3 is TGTGCCAGCTCTTGGGCCTCCTACAATGAGCAGTTCTTC.

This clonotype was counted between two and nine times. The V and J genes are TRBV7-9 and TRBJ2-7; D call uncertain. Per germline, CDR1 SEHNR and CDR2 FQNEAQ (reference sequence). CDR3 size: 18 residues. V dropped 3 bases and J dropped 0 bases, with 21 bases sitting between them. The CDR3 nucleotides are TGTGCCAGCAGCTTTTCATACCGGCAACCAAACATCTCCTACGAGCAGTACTTC. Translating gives CASSFSYRQPNISYEQYF.

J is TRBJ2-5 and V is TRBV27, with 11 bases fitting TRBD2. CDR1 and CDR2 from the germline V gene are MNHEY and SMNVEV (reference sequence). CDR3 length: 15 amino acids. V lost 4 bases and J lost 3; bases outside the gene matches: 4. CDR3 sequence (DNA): TGTGCCAGCAGTTCACCGGGACTAGCGGAAGAGACCCAGTACTTC. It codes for CASSSPGLAEETQYF.

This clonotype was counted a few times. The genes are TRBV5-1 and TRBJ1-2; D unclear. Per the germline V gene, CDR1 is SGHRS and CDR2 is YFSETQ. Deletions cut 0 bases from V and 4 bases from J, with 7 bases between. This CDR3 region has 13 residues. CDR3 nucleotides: TGCGCCAGCAGCTTGGAATGGGGCTATGGCTACACCTTC. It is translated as CASSLEWGYGYTF. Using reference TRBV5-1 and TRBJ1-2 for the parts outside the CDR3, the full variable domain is KAGVTQTPRYLIKTRGQQVTLSCSPISGHRSVSWYQQTPGQGLQFLFEYFSETQRNKGNFPGRFSGRQFSNSRSEMNVSTLELGDSALYLCASSLEWGYGYTFGSGTRLTVV.

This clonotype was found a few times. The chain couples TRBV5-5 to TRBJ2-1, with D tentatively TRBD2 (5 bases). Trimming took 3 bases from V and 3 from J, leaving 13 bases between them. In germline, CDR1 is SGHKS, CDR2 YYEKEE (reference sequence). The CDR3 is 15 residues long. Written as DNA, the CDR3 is TGTGCCAGCAGCTACGCGAACGGACTCTACAATGAGCAGTTCTTC. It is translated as CASSYANGLYNEQFF.

The CDR3 is CSARSFTGANVLTF. The CDR3 DNA is TGCAGTGCTAGGTCGTTCACTGGGGCCAACGTCCTGACTTTC. The rearrangement links TRBV20-1 to TRBJ2-6; no firm D call. The CDR3 is made up of 14 amino acids. Germline values: CDR1 DFQATT, CDR2 SNEGSKA (reference sequence). Deletions cut 3 bases from V and 2 bases from J, with 8 bases between.

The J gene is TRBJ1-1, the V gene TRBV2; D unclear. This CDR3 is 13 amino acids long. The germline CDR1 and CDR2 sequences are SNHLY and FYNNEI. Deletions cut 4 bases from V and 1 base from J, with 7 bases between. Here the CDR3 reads CASSVIENTEAFF. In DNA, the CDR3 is TGTGCCAGCAGTGTAATAGAGAACACTGAAGCTTTCTTT.

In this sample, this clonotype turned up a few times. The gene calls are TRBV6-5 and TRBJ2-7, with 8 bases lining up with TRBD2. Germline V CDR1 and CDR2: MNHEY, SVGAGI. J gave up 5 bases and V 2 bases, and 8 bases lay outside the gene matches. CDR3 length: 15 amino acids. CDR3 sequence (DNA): TGTGCCAGCAGTTACCTTAGCGGGACGAGCGACGAGCAGTACTTC. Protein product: CASSYLSGTSDEQYF.

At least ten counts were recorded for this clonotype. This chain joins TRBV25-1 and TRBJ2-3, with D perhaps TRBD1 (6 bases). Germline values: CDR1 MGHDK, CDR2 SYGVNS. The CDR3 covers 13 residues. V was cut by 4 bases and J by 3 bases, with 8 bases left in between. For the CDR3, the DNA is TGTGCCAGCAGTGGCACAGGGACAGATACGCAGTATTTT. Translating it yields CASSGTGTDTQYF.

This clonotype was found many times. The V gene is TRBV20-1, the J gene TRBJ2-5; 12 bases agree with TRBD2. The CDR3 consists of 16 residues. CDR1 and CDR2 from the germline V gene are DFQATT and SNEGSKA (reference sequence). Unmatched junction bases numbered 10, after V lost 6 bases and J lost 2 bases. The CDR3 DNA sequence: TGCAGTGCGTCGACTAGCGGGAGTTGGGGGCAAGAGACCCAGTACTTC. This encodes CSASTSGSWGQETQYF.

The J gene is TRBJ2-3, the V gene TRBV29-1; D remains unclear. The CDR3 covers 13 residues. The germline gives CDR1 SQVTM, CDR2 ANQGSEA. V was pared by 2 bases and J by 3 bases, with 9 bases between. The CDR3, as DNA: TGCAGCGTTGAATCTAGTAGGACAGATACGCAGTATTTT. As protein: CSVESSRTDTQYF.

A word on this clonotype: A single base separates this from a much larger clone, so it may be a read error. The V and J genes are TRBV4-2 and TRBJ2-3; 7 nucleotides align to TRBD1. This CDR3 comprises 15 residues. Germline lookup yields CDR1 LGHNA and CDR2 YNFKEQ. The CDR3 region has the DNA TGTGCCAGCAGCCAATCACAGGGGAGCAGAGATACGCAGTATTTT. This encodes CASSQSQGSRDTQYF.

CDR3 sequence: CAWSPGLDNEQFF. The CDR3 region has the DNA TGTGCCTGGAGCCCGGGACTAGACAATGAGCAGTTCTTC. The chain couples TRBV30 to TRBJ2-1; 8 positions agree with TRBD2. The CDR3 sequence is 13 residues long. The germline V gene has CDR1 GTSNPN and CDR2 SVGIG (reference sequence). The ends lost 3 bases at V and 5 bases at J; junction bases unmatched: 3.

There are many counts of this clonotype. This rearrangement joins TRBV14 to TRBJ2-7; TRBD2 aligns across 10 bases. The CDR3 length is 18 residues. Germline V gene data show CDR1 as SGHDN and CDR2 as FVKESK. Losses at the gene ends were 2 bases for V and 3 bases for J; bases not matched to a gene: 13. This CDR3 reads CASSQTPSWASGSYEQYF. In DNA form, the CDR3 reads TGTGCCAGCAGCCAAACTCCAAGTTGGGCTAGCGGGAGCTACGAGCAGTACTTC.

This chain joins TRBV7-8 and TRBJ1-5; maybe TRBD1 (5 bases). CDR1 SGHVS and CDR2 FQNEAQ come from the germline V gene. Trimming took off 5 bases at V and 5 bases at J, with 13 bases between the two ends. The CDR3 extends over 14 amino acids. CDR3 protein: CASSEFRVDQPQHF. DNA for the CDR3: TGTGCCAGCAGCGAATTCAGGGTGGATCAGCCCCAGCATTTT.

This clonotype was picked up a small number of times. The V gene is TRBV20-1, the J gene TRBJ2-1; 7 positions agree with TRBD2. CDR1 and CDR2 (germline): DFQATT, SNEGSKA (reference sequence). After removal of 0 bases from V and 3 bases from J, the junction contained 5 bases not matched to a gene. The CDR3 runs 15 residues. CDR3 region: CSARDRLADYNEQFF. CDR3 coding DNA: TGCAGTGCTAGAGATAGGCTAGCGGACTACAATGAGCAGTTCTTC.

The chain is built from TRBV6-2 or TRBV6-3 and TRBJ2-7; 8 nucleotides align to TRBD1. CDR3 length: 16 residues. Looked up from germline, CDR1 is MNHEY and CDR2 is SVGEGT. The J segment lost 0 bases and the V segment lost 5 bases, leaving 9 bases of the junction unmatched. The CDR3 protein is CASSHTGQAHSYEQYF. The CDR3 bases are TGTGCCAGCAGTCACACGGGACAGGCCCACTCCTACGAGCAGTACTTC.

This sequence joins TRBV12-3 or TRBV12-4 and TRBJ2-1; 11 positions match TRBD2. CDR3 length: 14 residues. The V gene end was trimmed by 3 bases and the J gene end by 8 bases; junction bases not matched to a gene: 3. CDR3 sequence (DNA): TGTGCCAGCAGTTTTACTAGCGGGAGCTATGAGCAGTTCTTC. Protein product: CASSFTSGSYEQFF.

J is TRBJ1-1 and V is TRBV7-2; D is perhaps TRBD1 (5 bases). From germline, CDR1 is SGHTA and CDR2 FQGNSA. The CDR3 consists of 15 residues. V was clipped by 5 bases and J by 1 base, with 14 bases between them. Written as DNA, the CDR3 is TGTGCCAGCAGCCTCCGGAAGGGGAGGAACACTGAAGCTTTCTTT. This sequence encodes CASSLRKGRNTEAFF.

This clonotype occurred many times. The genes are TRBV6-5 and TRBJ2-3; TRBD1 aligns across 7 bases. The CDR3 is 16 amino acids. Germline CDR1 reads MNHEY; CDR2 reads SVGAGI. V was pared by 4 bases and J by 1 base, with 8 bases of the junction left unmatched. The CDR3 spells CASSLSGTERTDTQYF. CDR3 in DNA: TGTGCCAGCAGTTTATCGGGGACAGAACGCACAGATACGCAGTATTTT.

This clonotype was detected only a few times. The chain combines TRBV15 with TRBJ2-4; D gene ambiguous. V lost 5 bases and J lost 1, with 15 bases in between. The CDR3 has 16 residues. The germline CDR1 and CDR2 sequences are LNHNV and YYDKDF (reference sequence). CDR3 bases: TGTGCCACCAGCGAATCTAGGTCCCTTGCCAAAAACATTCAGTACTTC. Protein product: CATSESRSLAKNIQYF.

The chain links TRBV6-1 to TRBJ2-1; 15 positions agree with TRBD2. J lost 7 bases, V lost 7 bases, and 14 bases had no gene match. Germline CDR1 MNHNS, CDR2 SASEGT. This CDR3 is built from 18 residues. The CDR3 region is CASNRPGTSGGNRNEQFF. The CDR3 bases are TGTGCCAGCAACCGACCGGGGACTAGCGGGGGGAATAGGAATGAGCAGTTCTTC.

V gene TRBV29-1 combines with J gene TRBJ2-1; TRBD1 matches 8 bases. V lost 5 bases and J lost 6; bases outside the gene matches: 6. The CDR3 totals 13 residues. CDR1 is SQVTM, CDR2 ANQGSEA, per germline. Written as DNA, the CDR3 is TGCAGCGTTAGGACAGGGTATCGCAATGAGCAGTTCTTC. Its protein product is CSVRTGYRNEQFF.

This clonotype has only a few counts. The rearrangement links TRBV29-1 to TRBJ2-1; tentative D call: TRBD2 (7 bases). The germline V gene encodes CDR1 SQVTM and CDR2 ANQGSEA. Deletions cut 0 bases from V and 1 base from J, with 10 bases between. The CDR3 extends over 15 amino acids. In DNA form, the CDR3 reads TGCAGCGTTGAAGAGGGGGGGCTATCCTACAATGAGCAGTTCTTC. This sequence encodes CSVEEGGLSYNEQFF.